Included here is one T cell receptor (beta chain) sequence, with context. What this receptor recognizes is not known. The data stem from a study of T cells expressing NK-cell markers (dated by TCRdb to the early 2020s). A note on the overall study: TCR beta-chain repertoires were profiled in sorted CD3+CD56+NKG2C+, CD3+CD56+NKG2C- and CD3+CD56-NKG2C+ T-cell subsets from seven or eight donors. The study sequenced eight donors, all healthy volunteers chosen at random: three men and five women. Among the eight sequenced donors, only one was HCMV-seronegative, while the other seven were HCMV-seropositive. The libraries were sequenced on Illumina HiSeq 2000/2500, MiSeq or NextSeq, producing 2 x 150 bp reads. What the research found in general, with its limitations: For about 6 donors, the dominant CD3+CD56+NKG2C+ clonotypes were among the top 10 CD8+ clonotypes and accounted for about 1.0-7.5% of CD8+ T cells. Those dominant clonotypes were again the most abundant among CD3+CD56-NKG2C+ cells in a handful of donors, at roughly 28.3-65%. Whether the expanded NKG2C-expressing T cell clones were specific for HCMV antigens remained unclear.

To determine HCMV serostatus, a commercial ELISA kit was used to detect HCMV-specific IgG in serum. Ficoll density gradient centrifugation was used to isolate peripheral blood mononuclear cells from blood. The CDR3 covers 15 residues, taking in both the cysteine and the phenylalanine. No coding sequence is recorded. The CDR1 and CDR2 encoded by the germline V gene are ENHRY and SYGVKD. Sequenced on an Illumina HiSeq 2000. 5'RACE template switching, by which a universal primer site and unique molecular identifiers were added, was used to make TCR beta cDNA libraries. cDNA synthesis was primed from the TCR beta constant segment and was followed by two successive PCR amplification steps. The authors' analysis ran thus. MIGEC was used to demultiplex reads and group the reads by UMI, and MiTCR was used to assemble and quantify clonotypes. To exclude erroneous sequences, only TCR cDNA sequences supported by at least two reads were retained. The tcR package was used for downstream repertoire analysis, and clonotypes were matched between fractions using CDR3 nucleotide sequence together with V segment. VDJmatch was used to annotate antigen specificity against VDJdb, with one amino acid substitution in CDR3 allowed. TCRdb reprocessed the reads and assigns one entry to each CDR3 protein sequence, leaving out DNA. TCRdb's processing, not the study's, gives the V and J calls here. This sample's table contains fewer than 550,000 distinct CDR3 sequences. 1.4% of the sample is taken by the ten largest.

The TCR comes from a woman between 50 and 59 years old in good health. Donor details come from another sample of the same person, matched by shared clones. The sequenced sample was blood T cells: a sorted CD56 or NKG2C T cell subset, CD4+ or CD8+ T cells, or bulk PBMC T cells (not recorded which). This chain joins TRBV10-3 to TRBJ1-3; without DNA, the TCRdb call of TRBD1 cannot be checked. Here the CDR3 is given as CAISEGGTERSTIYF.